This TCR beta chain is drawn from a study of T cell responses to AZD1222 COVID-19 vaccine (dated by TCRdb to the early 2020s). About the study as a whole: Because spike-specific TCR depth and breadth did not differ between the two schedules, AZD1222 recipients who got a second dose at roughly 4 weeks were pooled with those who got a second dose at roughly 12 weeks. TCR sequencing was performed for approximately 240 trial participants, of whom around 210 were given two doses of AZD1222 and about 25 were given two doses of MenACWY control vaccine. Enrollment into the trials was organized by age into subgroups of 18-55, 56-69 and 70-plus years, and those subgroups contained approximately 160, 26 and 62 TCR-sequenced participants, respectively.

Results the study describes overall, beyond this receptor: The 56-69-year group was small, and its depth increase did not reach significance, likely because of low power. Participants were mostly white British, with more females than males. The authors suggested clonal diversity may have been underestimated. Because no samples from the day 14 peak response were available, repertoires could be characterized only after the peak T cell response. Only 5 to 7 AZD1222 recipients were SARS-CoV-2 seropositive at baseline, limiting conclusions about previously exposed vaccinees. A significant rise in spike-specific TCR breadth and depth was observed after two AZD1222 doses relative to day 0 and relative to MenACWY recipients. Reportedly, almost half of the unique spike-specific TCRs recognized epitopes lying outside the regions that are mutated in the B.1.351 and B.1.1.7 variants. The vaccine-associated CD4 TCRs covered the entire spike protein, and the dominant responses fell in regions 160-218 and 743-854.

The CDR3 regions of human TCRbeta chains were analyzed by immunosequencing. The authors' analysis ran thus. Repertoire TCRs were matched against a reference library of SARS-CoV-2-specific TCRs generated with the MIRA antigen-specificity platform. Breadth was defined as the fraction of unique TCRs that were SARS-CoV-2-associated. Depth was defined as the fraction of total T cells that were SARS-CoV-2-associated. Using the MIRA data, each spike-specific TCR was mapped to the spike region that the TCR reacts to and placed in a CD4 or CD8 class. Log10-transformed breadth and depth values were compared by one-way ANOVA with Sidak's multiple comparisons tests. TCRdb re-hosts the immuneACCESS table, in-frame sequences only. Its copies lack some clones; in the studies checked, an unresolved V gene accounts for under half of them, and the cause for the rest is not known. That table gives V, J and clone size, and the DNA gave D and trimming. This sample gives 140,000 to 150,000 clones in total; roughly nine tenths of them show up just once. The ten biggest clones cover around 4.9% of the sample.

From the cysteine up to the phenylalanine, the CDR3 has a length of 15 residues. Left in the record is the CDR3 DNA by itself, 45 bases read in frame from the first base. Trimming takes 1 base from V and 0 bases from J, and the germline ends sit 7 bases apart. According to the study, the label for this sample's time point signals: baseline before first vaccination. The vaccinee samples were drawn from two UK trials, COV001 and COV002, one of which was a single-blind randomized controlled phase 2/3 trial testing AZD1222 (ChAdOx1 nCoV-19) in healthy adults. For TCRbeta chain sequencing, PBMC samples were collected from trial participants at day 0 and at day 28 after the second dose. Concerning this clone itself: Its recognized antigen is unknown. Base quality data are lacking; no much larger clone is found one base away.

The V gene is TRBV23-1 and the J gene is TRBJ1-5; the D gene cannot be named for sure. TRBV23-1 is classed as an ORF, of uncertain function. This TCR derives from an adult in good health. The input for sequencing was peripheral blood, taken on day 0 of AZD1222 vaccination. DNA sequence: TGCGCCAGCAGTCAATACCACTATAGCAATCAGCCCCAGCATTTT. This sequence encodes CASSQYHYSNQPQHF.